This is a list of T cell receptor beta chains from one sample in a study of control samples from healthy donors and cancer patients. Method: immunoSEQ multiplex PCR; TCRdb's copy keeps in-frame clones and lacks some. Its table records about 190,000 clones. Sequencing used blood. Receptors were obtained from a woman under 40 in good health. CDR3s include the opening cysteine and the closing phenylalanine or tryptophan. Each record gives: J gene, V gene, CDR3 protein.

TRBJ2-7 TRBV19 CASSMVPQWRGEYEQYF
TRBJ2-7 TRBV27 CASSPRTGSYEQYF
TRBJ1-6 TRBV2 CATQSHDLRSLHF
TRBJ1-3 TRBV9 CASSVIGGKGNTIYF
TRBJ2-4 TRBV4-1 CASSQDGAQGTDIQYF
TRBJ2-3 TRBV6-5 CASSTDPVSTDTQYF
TRBJ2-7 TRBV4-3 CASSQDLPSGGYEQYF
TRBJ1-1 TRBV9 CASSVGQGGEAFF
TRBJ1-2 TRBV15 CATSRDSNNYGYTF
TRBJ2-5 TRBV7-3 CASSLGVEGTQYF
TRBJ1-6 TRBV7-2 CASSPTPGQGASHPPLHF
TRBJ1-2 TRBV20-1 CSAPAPGGYTF
TRBJ1-2 TRBV15 CATSKDGFYGYTF
TRBJ2-6 TRBV4-3 CASSRRMGGGGANVLTF
TRBJ1-2 TRBV30 CAWSRRMVGYGYTF
TRBJ1-1 TRBV12-5 CASGLPRTGYVLNTEAFF
TRBJ1-1 TRBV5-1 CASSLSWGRTDTEAFF
TRBJ1-1 TRBV9 CASSAGGTPNTEAFF
TRBJ1-2 TRBV12-3/TRBV12-4 CASSSLAIYGYTF
TRBJ1-2 TRBV27 CASSLTGRRGYTF
TRBJ1-1 TRBV28 CASSRQGMNTEAFF
TRBJ2-7 TRBV7-9 CASSSPGQGNEQYF
TRBJ1-5 TRBV6-5 CASRDGAVSNQPQHF
TRBJ2-3 TRBV5-1 CASSLTSGSDTQYF
TRBJ2-5 TRBV7-2 CASSLAGGYQETQYF
TRBJ1-1 TRBV9 CASSQGPSSEAFF
TRBJ2-7 TRBV28 CASSLGRQDEQYF
TRBJ1-6 TRBV3-1/TRBV3-2 CASSQGFRGSSPLHF
TRBJ2-4 TRBV9 CASSVEPTRRGGGENIQYF
TRBJ2-3 TRBV2 CASRPLAGRSDTQYF
TRBJ1-5 TRBV27 CASSLYWDQPQHF
TRBJ1-1 TRBV2 CASSQGSAFF